Shown below are 16 T cell receptor beta chains from a single sample sequenced in a study of blood T cell repertoires in COVID-19. TCRdb's table, derived via immunoSEQ multiplex PCR, lists solely in-frame clones and lacks some. Among roughly 200,000 clones, approximately 78% were seen once, and the ten largest hold around 8%. The sample consisted of peripheral blood. These receptors all stem from an elderly woman with COVID-19, enrolled during active disease.

V is TRBV18 and J is TRBJ1-1; weak D call: TRBD1 (5 bases). This CDR3 has 15 amino acids. V lost 3 bases, J lost 3 bases, and 14 bases lay in between. Germline V lookup: CDR1 KGHSH, CDR2 LQKENI. CDR3 bases: TGTGCCAGCTCACCGGCGGGGCGCGGTTACACTGAAGCTTTCTTT. It yields the protein CASSPAGRGYTEAFF.

The rearrangement joins TRBV7-3 to TRBJ2-2; TRBD1 might be the D (6 bases). The CDR3 has 15 amino acids. Looked up from germline, CDR1 is SGHTA and CDR2 is FQGTGA. V shed 6 bases and J shed 0 bases, with 11 bases lying between them. The CDR3 is CASRLEGANTGELFF. CDR3 in DNA: TGTGCCAGCAGACTAGAGGGGGCGAACACCGGGGAGCTGTTTTTT.

The gene calls are TRBV5-6 and TRBJ1-5; the match to TRBD1 covers 11 bases. The germline V gene has CDR1 SGHDT and CDR2 YYEEEE. J was trimmed by 6 bases and V by 4 bases; bases with no gene match: 6. This CDR3 contains 15 residues. The CDR3, as DNA: TGTGCCAGCAGCACTCGGGACAGGGGGGTTCAGCCCCAGCATTTT. This translates into CASSTRDRGVQPQHF. Drawing the rest from reference TRBV5-6 and TRBJ1-5, the complete variable domain is DAGVTQSPTHLIKTRGQQVTLRCSPKSGHDTVSWYQQALGQGPQFIFQYYEEEERQRGNFPDRFSGHQFPNYSSELNVNALLLGDSALYLCASSTRDRGVQPQHFGDGTRLSIL.

The chain recombines TRBV9 with TRBJ1-1; 7 bases are shared with TRBD1. V was clipped by 6 bases and J by 3 bases; unmatched bases: 11. This CDR3 contains 15 residues. The V gene's germline CDR1 is SGDLS and CDR2 YYNGEE. In nucleotides, the CDR3 is TGTGCCAGCACCCGGGACAGCGTTCGAGACACTGAAGCTTTCTTT. Translation: CASTRDSVRDTEAFF.

The V and J genes are TRBV5-1 and TRBJ1-5, with 7 nucleotides matching TRBD1. This CDR3 is 14 amino acids long. From germline, CDR1 is SGHRS and CDR2 YFSETQ. J lost 2 bases, V lost 3 bases, and 2 bases had no gene match. The CDR3 nucleotides are TGCGCCAGCAGCTCCACAGGGGGCAATCAGCCCCAGCATTTT. Protein sequence: CASSSTGGNQPQHF.

The chain has TRBV28 and TRBJ2-3; D uncertain. The germline gives CDR1 MDHEN, CDR2 SYDVKM. The CDR3 runs to 14 residues. Trimming left V 3 bases short and J 5 bases short, with 12 bases between. The CDR3 bases are TGTGCCAGCAGTTTTCGAGTACGAGGAGATACGCAGTATTTT. This encodes CASSFRVRGDTQYF.

This chain links TRBV20-1 with TRBJ1-6; 10 bases are shared with TRBD1. CDR1 and CDR2 from the germline V gene are DFQATT and SNEGSKA (reference sequence). The CDR3 loop spans 10 amino acids. CDR3 sequence (DNA): TGCGGACAGGGGGAATCACCCCTCCACTTT. It translates to CGQGESPLHF.

The chain employs TRBV7-9 and TRBJ1-1; D gene uncertain. V lost 2 bases, J lost 1 base, and 8 bases lay in between. Germline V gives CDR1 SEHNR, CDR2 FQNEAQ (reference sequence). The CDR3 totals 14 residues. The CDR3 sequence: CASSLLAGNTEAFF. CDR3 coding DNA: TGTGCCAGCAGCTTACTGGCGGGGAACACTGAAGCTTTCTTT.

The chain recombines TRBV18 with TRBJ2-3, with 11 bases fitting TRBD2. The V and J ends lost 3 bases and 5 bases, in that order; junction bases with no gene match: 10. Germline V gene lookup returns CDR1 KGHSH and CDR2 LQKENI. The CDR3 contains 17 residues. Here the CDR3 DNA reads TGTGCCAGCTCACCCTATAGCGGGGGGGCCTCAATAGATACGCAGTATTTT. Translating it yields CASSPYSGGASIDTQYF.

The genes are TRBV5-1 and TRBJ1-4; 11 bases match TRBD1. Germline V gives CDR1 SGHRS, CDR2 YFSETQ. V shed 6 bases and J 7 bases; nucleotides not matched to a gene: 8. The CDR3 length is 15 residues. As DNA, the CDR3 is TGCGCCAGCACGCCGAGCGGGACAGGGGGTGAAAAACTGTTTTTT. Translated: CASTPSGTGGEKLFF.

This clone has just one count. The gene calls are TRBV11-2 and TRBJ2-1; possibly TRBD1 for D (6 bases). This CDR3 is built from 16 residues. CDR1 is SGHAT, CDR2 FQNNGV, per germline. Trimming took off 4 bases at V and 3 bases at J, with 16 bases between the two ends. The DNA for the CDR3 is TGTGCCAGCAGCTATAGGACAGTCAACAACTACAATGAGCAGTTCTTC. Translated: CASSYRTVNNYNEQFF.

The gene calls are TRBV6-1 and TRBJ1-2; D call uncertain. CDR3 length: 12 amino acids. Germline V CDR1 and CDR2: MNHNS, SASEGT. V was trimmed by 0 bases and J by 8 bases, leaving 7 bases between them. The CDR3 loop is CASSEAEGGYTF. The DNA of the CDR3 is TGTGCCAGCAGTGAAGCAGAGGGCGGCTACACCTTC.

A single count supports this clone. This chain joins TRBV19 and TRBJ1-5; 8 nucleotides align to TRBD1. Germline CDR1 reads LNHDA; CDR2 reads SQIVND (reference sequence). Trimming took 7 bases from V and 5 from J; bases not matched to a gene: 10. There are 15 residues in the CDR3. The CDR3 region is CASTLSGGSDQPQHF. DNA for the CDR3: TGTGCCAGTACCCTCTCAGGGGGCTCGGATCAGCCCCAGCATTTT.

V and J are TRBV7-2 and TRBJ2-7, with TRBD1 matching 7 bases. Per the germline V gene, CDR1 is SGHTA and CDR2 is FQGNSA. CDR3 length: 14 amino acids. After removal of 5 bases from V and 0 bases from J, the junction contained 4 bases not matched to a gene. The CDR3 loop is CASSPRGTSYEQYF. In DNA form, the CDR3 reads TGTGCCAGCAGCCCCAGGGGGACCTCCTACGAGCAGTACTTC.

Turning to this clone: The sample has other DNA sequences that encode this CDR3 too. V gene TRBV3-1 (or the pseudogene TRBV3-2) combines with J gene TRBJ2-7; TRBD2 is a possible D gene (5 bases). Germline lookup yields CDR1 LGHDT and CDR2 YNNKEL (reference sequence). The CDR3 length is 15 residues. V lost 0 bases, J lost 2 bases, and 11 bases lay in between. This CDR3 reads CASSQEGLPPYEQYF. CDR3 bases: TGTGCCAGCAGCCAAGAAGGACTGCCCCCCTACGAGCAGTACTTC.

The chain recombines TRBV5-1 with TRBJ2-1, with D perhaps matching TRBD1 (6 bases). Germline CDR1 reads SGHRS; CDR2 reads YFSETQ. Trimming pared 0 bases from V and 0 bases from J, leaving 7 bases between. CDR3 length: 15 residues. The CDR3 protein is CASSLEGGSYNEQFF. CDR3 DNA: TGCGCCAGCAGCTTGGAAGGGGGCTCCTACAATGAGCAGTTCTTC.